These 20 T cell receptor beta chains were sequenced from one sample in a study of beta chain features in type 1 diabetes. The whole isolated RNA underwent reverse transcription, so sequencing captured expressed TCRB transcripts. The data were produced by immunoSEQ multiplex PCR, yet TCRdb's version contains in-frame clones alone and is incomplete. The sample has roughly 330,000 clones, about 10% seen once. The sample consisted of naive CD4+ T cells from blood. The origin of the receptors is a woman younger than 45 in good health.

This chain links TRBV10-3 with TRBJ2-6; TRBD2 matches at 7 bases. Trimming took 3 bases from V and 1 from J; bases not matched to a gene: 9. This CDR3 is 18 amino acids long. Per germline, CDR1 ENHRY and CDR2 SYGVKD. The CDR3 coding sequence is TGTGCCATCAGTGATACGACTAGCTCGAGGTCTGGGGCCAACGTCCTGACTTTC. It encodes CAISDTTSSRSGANVLTF.

This clone appeared a few times. The chain links TRBV4-1 to TRBJ2-6; 14 bases align to TRBD2. The V gene's germline CDR1 is MGHRA and CDR2 YSYEKL. This CDR3 has 18 amino acids. After removal of 2 bases from V and 3 bases from J, the junction contained 3 bases not matched to a gene. The DNA of the CDR3 is TGCGCCAGCAGCCAATCGGGACTAGCGGGAGTTGGGGCCAACGTCCTGACTTTC. It codes for CASSQSGLAGVGANVLTF.

About this clone: Compared with germline, one end of the junction differs, possibly owing to a read error. The V gene is TRBV4-2, the J gene TRBJ2-1; 12 bases fit TRBD2. CDR1 and CDR2 from the germline V gene are LGHNA and YNFKEQ. This CDR3 contains 17 residues. The CDR3 region is CTSSQRYGTSGYNEQFF. DNA of the CDR3: TGTACCAGCAGCCAACGGTATGGGACTAGCGGGTACAATGAGCAGTTCTTC.

In its sample, this clone was seen a few times. The same CDR3 arises from other DNA sequences in this sample as well. The chain is built from TRBV29-1 and TRBJ1-3; D remains ambiguous. Germline lookup yields CDR1 SQVTM and CDR2 ANQGSEA. The V end lost 5 bases, the J end lost 0 bases, and 14 bases lay between the germline ends. CDR3 length equals 15 residues. For the CDR3, the DNA is TGCAGCGTTCAACACGGGTCGAGCTCTGGAAACACCATATATTTT. Its translation is CSVQHGSSSGNTIYF.

Of note for this clone: Different DNA sequences within this sample yield the same CDR3. CDR3 amino acids: CASSPDRGETQYF. The CDR3 nucleotides read TGTGCCAGCAGCCCGGACAGGGGGGAGACCCAGTACTTC. The chain employs TRBV7-3 and TRBJ2-5, with 10 bases identical to TRBD1. After removal of 5 bases from V and 5 bases from J, the junction contained 2 bases not matched to a gene. Per germline, CDR1 SGHTA and CDR2 FQGTGA. The CDR3 spans 13 residues.

The V call is TRBV9, the J call TRBJ2-6; TRBD2 matches at 11 bases. V trimming: 0 bases; J trimming: 0 bases; junction bases outside the gene matches: 5. Germline CDR1 SGDLS, CDR2 YYNGEE. CDR3 size: 19 residues. The CDR3 region is CASSVGLAGPSSGANVLTF. The CDR3, as DNA: TGTGCCAGCAGCGTAGGACTAGCGGGGCCCAGCTCTGGGGCCAACGTCCTGACTTTC.

The chain carries TRBV29-1 and TRBJ2-5, with D possibly TRBD1 on 6 matching bases. V shed 4 bases and J shed 4 bases, with 16 bases lying between them. Looked up from germline, CDR1 is SQVTM and CDR2 is ANQGSEA. This CDR3 spans 14 amino acids. The chain's CDR3 is CSVVWVGAGETQYF. The CDR3 bases are TGCAGCGTTGTTTGGGTGGGGGCGGGAGAGACCCAGTACTTC.

Only a few counts were recorded for this clone. The rearrangement links TRBV29-1 to TRBJ1-1, with TRBD1 matching over 7 bases. CDR1 SQVTM and CDR2 ANQGSEA come from the germline V gene. V lost 2 bases to trimming and J lost 7 bases; unmatched junction nucleotides: 13. The CDR3 is 15 residues long. CDR3 residues: CSVEKGTGAIHEAFF. Written as DNA, the CDR3 is TGCAGCGTTGAAAAGGGAACAGGGGCAATACATGAAGCTTTCTTT.

V and J are TRBV30 and TRBJ2-7, with TRBD2 matching 12 bases. The CDR3 extends over 15 amino acids. Germline loops: CDR1 GTSNPN, CDR2 SVGIG (reference sequence). Unmatched junction bases numbered 8, after V lost 5 bases and J lost 3 bases. The CDR3 spells CAWGMTSGSLYEQYF. CDR3 nucleotides: TGTGCCTGGGGAATGACTAGCGGGAGCCTCTACGAGCAGTACTTC.

V gene TRBV7-9 combines with J gene TRBJ2-5; 12 nucleotides agree with TRBD1. J gave up 2 bases and V 1 base, and 2 bases lay outside the gene matches. Germline assignment: CDR1 SEHNR and CDR2 FQNEAQ (reference sequence). This CDR3 contains 16 residues. CDR3 nucleotides: TGTGCCAGCAGCTTAGGGGACAGGGGGCAGCAAGAGACCCAGTACTTC. Translated: CASSLGDRGQQETQYF.

This clone was counted only a few times. In the same sample, other DNA sequences code for this CDR3. The rearrangement joins TRBV28 to TRBJ2-1; D uncertain. The CDR3 totals 11 residues. Germline CDR1 and CDR2: MDHEN and SYDVKM. Trimming took off 6 bases at V and 3 bases at J, with 3 bases between the two ends. CDR3 amino acids: CASSRYNEQFF. DNA of the CDR3: TGTGCCAGCAGCCGCTACAATGAGCAGTTCTTC.

This chain connects TRBV4-1 to TRBJ2-2, with 9 bases fitting TRBD2. Losses at the gene ends were 6 bases for V and 6 bases for J; bases not matched to a gene: 11. From germline, CDR1 is MGHRA and CDR2 YSYEKL. CDR3 length: 16 residues. CDR3 residues: CASRSLAGRLSGELFF. In DNA, the CDR3 is TGCGCCAGCAGATCGCTAGCGGGAAGGCTGTCCGGGGAGCTGTTTTTT.

This chain connects TRBV5-1 to TRBJ2-7; weak D call: TRBD1 (7 bases). The CDR3 loop spans 14 amino acids. Trimming took off 4 bases at V and 3 bases at J, with 14 bases between the two ends. The V gene's germline CDR1 is SGHRS and CDR2 YFSETQ. The chain's CDR3 is CASSRQGGGYEQYF. The CDR3 DNA sequence: TGCGCCAGCAGCCGACAGGGAGGTGGCTACGAGCAGTACTTC.

This clone was observed a few times. The chain recombines TRBV4-1 with TRBJ2-7, with TRBD1 matching 7 bases. The CDR3 loop spans 15 amino acids. The trim removed 1 base at V and 4 bases at J, leaving 7 bases unmatched. Germline values: CDR1 MGHRA, CDR2 YSYEKL. This chain's CDR3 is CASSQGSGGVYEQYF. CDR3 coding DNA: TGCGCCAGCAGCCAAGGTTCAGGGGGAGTTTACGAGCAGTACTTC.

This rearrangement joins TRBV30 to TRBJ1-1; D gene unclear. CDR1 is GTSNPN and CDR2 is SVGIG in the germline V gene (reference sequence). V lost 3 bases and J 0 bases, leaving 5 bases between the germline ends. CDR3 length: 12 amino acids. CDR3 sequence: CAWSFLNTEAFF. Here the CDR3 DNA reads TGTGCCTGGAGCTTCCTGAACACTGAAGCTTTCTTT. Using reference TRBV30 and TRBJ1-1 for the parts outside the CDR3, the full variable domain is SQTIHQWPATLVQPVGSPLSLECTVEGTSNPNLYWYRQAAGRGLQLLFYSVGIGQISSEVPQNLSASRPQDRQFILSSKKLLLSDSGFYLCAWSFLNTEAFFGQGTRLTVV.

This rearrangement joins TRBV9 to TRBJ2-5; TRBD2 aligns across 14 bases. The CDR3 is 15 amino acids. Trimming removed 4 bases from V and 4 bases from J; junction bases left unmatched: 3. The germline CDR1 and CDR2 sequences are SGDLS and YYNGEE. CDR3 bases: TGTGCCAGCAGCCAGACTAGCGGGAGGGTAGAGACCCAGTACTTC. Translation: CASSQTSGRVETQYF.

The chain couples TRBV29-1 to TRBJ2-7; 9 bases are a match to TRBD1. Looked up from germline, CDR1 is SQVTM and CDR2 is ANQGSEA. The CDR3 is 14 residues long. Trimming took 6 bases from V and 1 from J; bases not matched to a gene: 7. The CDR3 DNA sequence: TGCAGCGTATATAGGACAGGGGAATCCTACGAGCAGTACTTC. Translating gives CSVYRTGESYEQYF.

This clone came up a few times. The chain combines TRBV6-1 with TRBJ1-5; 11 positions agree with TRBD1. The CDR3 is made up of 14 amino acids. J was trimmed by 7 bases and V by 10 bases; bases with no gene match: 9. The V gene's germline CDR1 is MNHNS and CDR2 SASEGT. The CDR3 bases are TGTGCCACCGACCCTGGACAGGGGGCCCAGCCCCAGCATTTT. Protein sequence: CATDPGQGAQPQHF.

This clone was counted only a few times. The V call is TRBV5-4, the J call TRBJ2-7, with 9 bases matching TRBD1. Germline-derived CDR1 and CDR2 are SGHNT and YYREEE (reference sequence). V gave up 4 bases and J gave up 0 bases; unmatched junction bases: 8. The CDR3 extends over 16 amino acids. The CDR3 region is CASSPGQGFSSYEQYF. The CDR3 region has the DNA TGTGCCAGCAGCCCTGGACAGGGGTTCAGCTCCTACGAGCAGTACTTC.

J is TRBJ2-3 and V is TRBV20-1; D is uncertain. The V and J ends lost 5 bases and 2 bases respectively, with 2 bases between them. Germline V gene sequence: CDR1 DFQATT, CDR2 SNEGSKA (reference sequence). This CDR3 is 10 amino acids long. CDR3 DNA sequence: TGCAGTGCTTACACAGATACGCAGTATTTT. Its translation: CSAYTDTQYF.